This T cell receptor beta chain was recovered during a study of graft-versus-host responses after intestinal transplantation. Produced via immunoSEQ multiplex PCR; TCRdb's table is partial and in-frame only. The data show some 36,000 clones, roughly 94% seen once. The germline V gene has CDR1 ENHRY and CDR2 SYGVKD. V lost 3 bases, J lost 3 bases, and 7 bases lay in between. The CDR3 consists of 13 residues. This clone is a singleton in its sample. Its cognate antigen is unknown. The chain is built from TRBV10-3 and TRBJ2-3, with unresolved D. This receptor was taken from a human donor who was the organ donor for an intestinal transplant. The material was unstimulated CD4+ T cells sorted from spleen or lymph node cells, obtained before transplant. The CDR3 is CAISEASTDTQYF. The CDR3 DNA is TGTGCCATCAGTGAAGCATCGACAGATACGCAGTATTTT.